Each of the 5 T cell receptor beta chains below was sequenced from the same sample in a study of human T cells and chemical hapten exposure. The time point denotes: patch test 3, about 24 weeks after DPC sensitization. Treatment of the sample: therapeutic diphenylcyclopropenone sensitization with weekly scalp DPC. TCRdb passed the RACE reads through MiXCR, listing each CDR3 protein once. The profile shows 150,000 to 200,000 distinct CDR3 sequences, 24% of them singletons. Source: whole blood, taken in connection with sensitization to the hapten diphenylcyclopropenone (DPC). The receptors derive from a middle-aged woman with alopecia areata. Some clones in this sample may be carry-over from other donors' samples.

The table lists this clonotype with a few counts. This rearrangement joins TRBV6-8 to TRBJ2-7; 11 nucleotides align to TRBD1. Germline CDR1 reads MNHGY; CDR2 reads SAAAGT. Unmatched junction bases numbered 9, after V lost 7 bases and J lost 4 bases. This CDR3 spans 15 amino acids. The CDR3 reads CASTPGTGGRYEQYF. The CDR3 coding sequence is TGTGCCAGCACGCCCGGGACAGGGGGTAGGTACGAGCAGTACTTC.

The sample holds a few counts of this clonotype. The chain recombines TRBV6-5 with TRBJ1-5; 8 positions match TRBD1. The germline V gene has CDR1 MNHEY and CDR2 SVGAGI. V lost 5 bases to trimming and J lost 5 bases; unmatched junction nucleotides: 2. There are 13 residues in the CDR3. CDR3 in DNA: TGTGCCAGCAGTGCAGGGGGCGATCAGCCCCAGCATTTT. This codes for CASSAGGDQPQHF.

This clonotype came up a few times. The genes are TRBV20-1 and TRBJ2-7; a possible D gene is TRBD1 (5 bases). With 0 bases removed from V and 6 bases from J, the gap between germline ends came to 12 bases. Germline V lookup: CDR1 DFQATT, CDR2 SNEGSKA (reference sequence). The CDR3 sequence is 13 residues long. The CDR3 DNA follows: TGCAGTGCTAGAGATTTCAAGGGGCTCGAGCAGTACTTC. It specifies CSARDFKGLEQYF.

This CDR3 is CASSLWGTSGNYEQYF. For the CDR3, the DNA is TGTGCCAGCAGTTTATGGGGGACTAGCGGGAACTACGAGCAGTACTTC. V and J are TRBV28 and TRBJ2-7; TRBD2 matches at 13 bases. CDR1 is MDHEN and CDR2 is SYDVKM in the germline V gene. V was pared by 0 bases and J by 3 bases, with 2 bases of the junction left unmatched. This CDR3 has 16 residues.

In this sample, this clonotype turned up once. The V call is TRBV7-9, the J call TRBJ1-2, with 7 positions matching TRBD1. Germline trimming cut 0 bases from V and 2 bases from J; bases unmatched to any gene: 0. Germline loops: CDR1 SEHNR, CDR2 FQNEAQ (reference sequence). CDR3 size: 14 residues. CDR3 residues: CASSLAGQNYGYTF. The CDR3 bases are TGTGCCAGCAGCTTAGCGGGACAGAACTATGGCTACACCTTC.